This TCR beta chain was retrieved from a study of T cell repertoires in cytomegalovirus infection. About the study: CMV infection plus the matching HLA type was flagged by public TCR beta signatures. Study conclusions and caveats: Cumulative public TCR beta family frequency identified CMV carriers with the relevant HLA. CMV-specific TCR beta clonotypes restricted by HLA-C dominated the ex vivo response.

TCRdb used MiXCR to reprocess the reads, holding one entry per CDR3 protein. The sample shows some 680,000 distinct CDR3 sequences, 35% of them seen only once. J gave up 5 bases and V 5 bases, and 11 bases lay outside the gene matches. The CDR3 runs 15 residues. Germline V lookup: CDR1 SEHNR, CDR2 FQNEAQ (reference sequence). This clonotype was recorded a few times. The antigen remains undetermined. V gene TRBV7-9 combines with J gene TRBJ2-5, with TRBD2 identical over 7 bases. The specimen was PBMCs. This receptor was taken from a human donor in good health (CMV status not recorded). Some clones in this sample may be carry-over from other donors' samples. The CDR3 DNA is TGTGCCAGCAGCGGGGCGGGAGTGGTTGAGGAGACCCAGTACTTC. As protein: CASSGAGVVEETQYF.